The entry that follows covers one T cell receptor beta chain sequence. Repertoires were generated with immunoSEQ multiplex PCR, while TCRdb's copy carries only in-frame clones and drops some. The sample has about 56,000 clones; about 90% are singletons. The data were taken from a study of CD4 T cells in relation to SARS-CoV-2 and coronaviruses. This CDR3 contains 13 residues. Between the trimmed V and J ends, which lost 5 bases and 1 base, there was a span of 8 bases. The germline CDR1 and CDR2 sequences are MNHNY and SVGAGI (reference sequence). The clonotype originates from an adult with COVID-19. This chain links TRBV6-6 with TRBJ1-1; D gene unclear. Sequencing was carried out using naive CD4+ T cells from PBMCs. Subset in this sample: naive CD4+ T cells isolated by negative enrichment. The CDR3 nucleotides are TGTGCCAGCAGTATCGTGACGAACACTGAAGCTTTCTTT. Residues: CASSIVTNTEAFF.